A selection of T cell receptor beta chains follows, all from one sample in a study of CD8 T cells in Susac syndrome. TCRdb re-called the immunoSEQ multiplex PCR reads with MiXCR, one entry per CDR3 protein. Of 150,000 to 200,000 distinct CDR3 sequences listed, around 92% are singletons. The sample was CD4+ T cells from PBMCs. The source of these receptors is a human donor in good health. The CDR3 runs from the conserved cysteine through the conserved F or W. The D gene is left open where the match is weak. The size of a clone is reported for some rows only, either as once, few or many, or as a class for expanded clones.

V: TRBV14; J: TRBJ1-2; D: NA; size: NA; CDR3: CASSRMAEAGYGYTF; DNA: TGTGCCAGCAGTCGCATGGCGGAAGCAGGCTATGGCTACACCTTC
V: TRBV5-1; J: TRBJ2-5; D: NA; size: NA; CDR3: CASSLAGFGSQETQYF; DNA: TGCGCCAGCAGCTTGGCGGGTTTTGGTAGCCAAGAGACCCAGTACTTC
V: TRBV5-4; J: TRBJ1-2; D: NA; size: NA; CDR3: CASGQRQPYGYTF; DNA: TGTGCCAGCGGACAAAGACAGCCCTATGGCTACACCTTC
V: TRBV6-1; J: TRBJ1-3; D: TRBD1; size: NA; CDR3: CATIRDRSSGNTIYF; DNA: TGTGCCACCATCCGGGACAGATCCTCTGGAAACACCATATATTTT
V: TRBV30; J: TRBJ1-2; D: NA; size: NA; CDR3: CAWSAGQAGHTF; DNA: TGTGCCTGGAGTGCGGGACAAGCAGGGCACACCTTC
V: TRBV10-3; J: TRBJ2-5; D: NA; size: NA; CDR3: CAISAGQTEEAQYF; DNA: TGTGCCATCAGTGCGGGGCAGACCGAAGAGGCCCAGTACTTC
V: TRBV7-7; J: TRBJ2-7; D: NA; size: NA; CDR3: CAGCPGSWISYEQYF; DNA: TGTGCCGGCTGCCCAGGGAGCTGGATTTCCTACGAGCAGTACTTC
V: TRBV6-2/TRBV6-3; J: TRBJ2-5; D: TRBD1; size: NA; CDR3: CASSSPGQGKGETQYF; DNA: TGTGCCAGCAGTTCCCCGGGACAGGGGAAAGGAGAGACCCAGTACTTC
V: TRBV7-9; J: TRBJ2-5; D: NA; size: few; CDR3: CASSRRDNTETQYF; DNA: TGTGCCAGCAGCCGAAGGGACAACACAGAGACCCAGTACTTC
V: TRBV29-1; J: TRBJ2-5; D: NA; size: NA; CDR3: CSVAQGQETQYF; DNA: TGCAGCGTGGCTCAGGGACAAGAGACCCAGTACTTC
V: TRBV28; J: TRBJ2-7; D: NA; size: NA; CDR3: CASSLGSFQTYEQYF; DNA: TGTGCCAGCAGTTTGGGGAGCTTCCAGACCTACGAGCAGTACTTC
V: TRBV2; J: TRBJ2-2; D: NA; size: NA; CDR3: CASSKGAHTGELFF; DNA: TGTGCCAGCAGTAAGGGAGCCCACACCGGGGAGCTGTTTTTT
V: TRBV7-2; J: TRBJ1-5; D: NA; size: NA; CDR3: CASSTRQSYSNQPQHF; DNA: TGTGCCAGCAGTACTAGACAGTCCTATAGCAATCAGCCCCAGCATTTT
V: TRBV6-5; J: TRBJ1-2; D: NA; size: NA; CDR3: CASSMGSGGYGYTF; DNA: TGTGCCAGCAGTATGGGATCCGGCGGCTATGGCTACACCTTC
V: TRBV24-1; J: TRBJ2-1; D: TRBD1; size: NA; CDR3: CATSGRQGAYNEQFF; DNA: TGTGCCACCAGTGGGAGACAGGGGGCATACAATGAGCAGTTCTTC
V: TRBV2; J: TRBJ1-5; D: NA; size: NA; CDR3: CASSEVGRLTSNQPQHF; DNA: TGTGCCAGCAGTGAAGTCGGCAGGCTAACGAGCAATCAGCCCCAGCATTTT